Presented here are 31 T cell receptor beta chains from one specimen sequenced in a study of response to subunit inactivated influenza vaccine. TCRdb re-derived calls from the RT-PCR reads in MiXCR, one entry per CDR3 protein. This sample carries about 780,000 distinct CDR3 sequences, about 18% of them seen once, and the ten largest clones take roughly a tenth. The sample in question was PBMCs from blood, obtained 4 to 6 days after vaccination. These receptors came from a man in his forties or fifties who received an inactivated influenza vaccine.

The chain joins TRBV20-1 to TRBJ2-3; 12 bases map to TRBD2. Trimming took 2 bases from V and 4 from J; bases not matched to a gene: 4. The CDR3 has 15 residues. Germline V gene data show CDR1 as DFQATT and CDR2 as SNEGSKA (reference sequence). The CDR3 coding sequence is TGCAGTGCTAGACCGACTAGCGGGAGAGCAGATACGCAGTATTTT. Protein: CSARPTSGRADTQYF.

This clonotype was seen ten or more times. The chain carries TRBV5-1 and TRBJ2-4; D unclear. Trimming cost V 0 bases and J 5 bases, with 6 bases left between them. CDR1 SGHRS and CDR2 YFSETQ come from the germline V gene. The CDR3 consists of 13 residues. The CDR3 loop reads CASSLAGENIQYF. CDR3 nucleotide sequence: TGCGCCAGCAGCTTGGCTGGGGAAAACATTCAGTACTTC.

This clonotype appeared a few times. This CDR3 reads CASTPGYHGYTF. CDR3 coding DNA: TGTGCCAGCACCCCGGGGTACCATGGCTACACCTTC. This chain joins TRBV7-2 and TRBJ1-2; D call uncertain. Trimming stripped 7 bases from V and 6 bases from J, with 12 bases between. CDR1 and CDR2 from the germline V gene are SGHTA and FQGNSA. The CDR3 is 12 amino acids.

A few counts support this clonotype. V is TRBV4-2 and J is TRBJ1-6; the D is unclear. Trimming took 4 bases from V and 16 from J, leaving 14 bases between them. Germline CDR1 reads LGHNA; CDR2 reads YNFKEQ. This CDR3 has 12 residues. CDR3 DNA sequence: TGTGCCAGCAGCCTAAGCGGGCGGGCACTCCACTTT. Residues: CASSLSGRALHF.

The chain recombines TRBV20-1 with TRBJ1-5, with D perhaps matching TRBD1 (6 bases). Germline V gene sequence: CDR1 DFQATT, CDR2 SNEGSKA (reference sequence). Trimming removed 2 bases at V and 1 base at J, with 21 bases between. The CDR3 has 18 amino acids. CDR3 coding DNA: TGCAGTGCTAGATCCAAATGGGGGACATCTACGAGCAATCAGCCCCAGCATTTT. This gives the protein CSARSKWGTSTSNQPQHF.

Only a few counts were recorded for this clonotype. This rearrangement joins TRBV4-1 to TRBJ1-1; no firm D call. The length of the CDR3 is 16 residues. V lost 1 base, J lost 1 base, and 13 bases lay in between. CDR1 and CDR2 (germline): MGHRA, YSYEKL. The CDR3 reads CASSQAPGGRNTEAFF. As DNA, the CDR3 is TGCGCCAGCAGCCAAGCTCCAGGAGGGAGGAACACTGAAGCTTTCTTT.

V gene TRBV4-3 combines with J gene TRBJ1-6; no clear D. Germline CDR1 LGHNA, CDR2 YSLEER. The length of the CDR3 is 15 residues. Between the trimmed V and J ends, which lost 1 base and 5 bases, there was a span of 9 bases. The CDR3 nucleotides are TGCGCCAGCAGCCAAGTTTGGGCCCATAATTCACCCCTCCACTTT. Its translation is CASSQVWAHNSPLHF.

The chain combines TRBV4-3 with TRBJ1-4; D remains unclear. Germline V gives CDR1 LGHNA, CDR2 YSLEER. V was cut by 0 bases and J by 8 bases, with 19 bases left in between. The CDR3 is 17 residues long. The CDR3 nucleotides read TGCGCCAGCAGCCAAGATGGAATCTTGGTCGCGGAGGAAAAACTGTTTTTT. Its translation is CASSQDGILVAEEKLFF.

V gene TRBV7-3 combines with J gene TRBJ2-1; 10 positions agree with TRBD2. J was trimmed by 14 bases and V by 9 bases; bases with no gene match: 10. The CDR3 totals 12 residues. Germline CDR1 SGHTA, CDR2 FQGTGA. In DNA, the CDR3 is TGTGCCAGTGGGACAGGAGCGGGAGGGAAGTTCTTC. Protein: CASGTGAGGKFF.

This clonotype was found a few times. The rearrangement uses TRBV28 and TRBJ1-2; tentative D call: TRBD1 (6 bases). V dropped 2 bases and J dropped 8 bases, with 15 bases sitting between them. The CDR3 is 14 amino acids. Looked up from germline, CDR1 is MDHEN and CDR2 is SYDVKM. CDR3 protein: CASSLKGQPGGYTF. The CDR3 coding sequence is TGTGCCAGCAGTTTAAAGGGACAACCAGGAGGCTACACCTTC.

This clonotype was detected ten times or more. J is TRBJ2-7 and V is TRBV4-2; 10 bases line up with TRBD1. Germline trimming cut 3 bases from V and 5 bases from J; bases unmatched to any gene: 7. The CDR3 contains 15 residues. Germline V lookup: CDR1 LGHNA, CDR2 YNFKEQ. CDR3 loop: CASSHSGTGVDEQYF. Written as DNA, the CDR3 is TGTGCCAGCAGCCATTCCGGGACAGGGGTAGACGAGCAGTACTTC.

This clonotype showed up just a few times. The chain is built from TRBV19 and TRBJ1-1; D is perhaps TRBD1 (6 bases). From germline, CDR1 is LNHDA and CDR2 SQIVND (reference sequence). CDR3 size: 15 residues. V lost 2 bases and J 1 base, leaving 11 bases between the germline ends. For the CDR3, the DNA is TGTGCCAGTAGTATACTGGGGACACCGAACACTGAAGCTTTCTTT. It specifies CASSILGTPNTEAFF.

The V call is TRBV27, the J call TRBJ2-3; 10 bases align to TRBD2. Losses at the gene ends were 5 bases for V and 2 bases for J; bases not matched to a gene: 7. The germline V gene encodes CDR1 MNHEY and CDR2 SMNVEV (reference sequence). This CDR3 contains 16 residues. CDR3 protein: CASSPGGTSVTDTQYF. CDR3 nucleotide sequence: TGTGCCAGCAGTCCCGGCGGGACTAGCGTCACAGATACGCAGTATTTT.

This rearrangement joins TRBV5-5 to TRBJ2-3; 9 bases match TRBD2. Germline CDR1 SGHKS, CDR2 YYEKEE (reference sequence). CDR3 length equals 14 residues. With V trimmed by 7 bases and J by 2 bases, 5 bases remained unmatched. The CDR3 loop reads CASEKRGATDTQYF. CDR3 DNA sequence: TGTGCCAGCGAAAAGCGGGGGGCCACAGATACGCAGTATTTT.

On this clonotype itself: A read error may account for a junction end that differs from germline. This chain joins TRBV20-1 and TRBJ2-2, with 10 bases identical to TRBD2. The CDR3 is made up of 16 amino acids. Germline V gene sequence: CDR1 DFQATT, CDR2 SNEGSKA (reference sequence). In DNA, the CDR3 is TGCAGTGCCAGAGGACTAGCGGCCGGCGGGACCGGGGAGCTGTTTTTT. It translates to CSARGLAAGGTGELFF.

This clonotype was picked up a small number of times. The J gene is TRBJ2-7, the V gene TRBV7-9; D may be TRBD1 (5 bases). The V end was cut by 5 bases, the J end by 1 base, with 9 bases between. Germline V gene sequence: CDR1 SEHNR, CDR2 FQNEAQ (reference sequence). This CDR3 has 13 residues. CDR3 sequence reads: CASSPTASYEQYF. The CDR3 region has the DNA TGTGCCAGCAGCCCGACAGCTTCCTACGAGCAGTACTTC.

The chain combines TRBV25-1 with TRBJ2-6, with TRBD1 matching over 12 bases. V dropped 6 bases and J dropped 3; count of bases not matched to a gene: 9. The CDR3 runs to 18 residues. Per the germline V gene, CDR1 is MGHDK and CDR2 is SYGVNS. In DNA form, the CDR3 reads TGTGCCAGCAGGCCAAGGGGGACAGGGGGCGATGGGGCCAACGTCCTGACTTTC. Translation gives CASRPRGTGGDGANVLTF. The full variable domain, completed using reference TRBV25-1 and TRBJ2-6, is EADIYQTPRYLVIGTGKKITLECSQTMGHDKMYWYQQDPGMELHLIHYSYGVNSTEKGDLSSESTVSRIRTEHFPLTLESARPSHTSQYLCASRPRGTGGDGANVLTFGAGSRLTVL.

This clonotype has more than one count but fewer than ten. The J gene is TRBJ1-1, the V gene TRBV20-1; a weak D match, TRBD1 (6 bases). With 3 bases removed from V and 4 bases from J, the gap between germline ends came to 12 bases. The CDR3 is 13 residues long. Germline V gene lookup returns CDR1 DFQATT and CDR2 SNEGSKA (reference sequence). The CDR3 spells CSASTGKVTEAFF. Here the CDR3 DNA reads TGCAGTGCTAGCACAGGGAAAGTCACTGAAGCTTTCTTT.

The chain employs TRBV6-5 and TRBJ1-3; D gene unclear. This CDR3 contains 16 residues. Germline loops: CDR1 MNHEY, CDR2 SVGAGI. Trimming cost V 0 bases and J 0 bases, with 9 bases left between them. CDR3 coding DNA: TGTGCCAGCAGTTACTCTCTCCCAAGCTCTGGAAACACCATATATTTT. Translated: CASSYSLPSSGNTIYF.

The chain couples TRBV12-3 or TRBV12-4 to TRBJ2-2; TRBD1 matches at 10 bases. V was clipped by 4 bases and J by 6 bases; unmatched bases: 5. The CDR3 runs 15 residues. The CDR3 sequence is CASSSVDRGPGELFF. The CDR3 DNA follows: TGTGCCAGCAGTTCCGTCGACAGGGGGCCCGGGGAGCTGTTTTTT.

V is TRBV7-2 and J is TRBJ2-7, with D uncertain. Trimming took 1 base from V and 2 from J, leaving 9 bases between them. Germline V gene lookup returns CDR1 SGHTA and CDR2 FQGNSA. The CDR3 length is 14 residues. Here the CDR3 DNA reads TGTGCCAGCAGCTTAGGGCCCGCTCCCTACGAGCAGTACTTC. It yields the protein CASSLGPAPYEQYF.

This clonotype turned up a few times. The genes are TRBV20-1 and TRBJ1-5; D is unclear. The CDR3 consists of 13 residues. V shed 2 bases and J shed 3 bases, with 8 bases lying between them. Per germline, CDR1 DFQATT and CDR2 SNEGSKA (reference sequence). CDR3 protein: CSARSMSNQPQHF. In nucleotides, the CDR3 is TGCAGTGCTAGATCCATGTCCAATCAGCCCCAGCATTTT.

The chain uses TRBV7-9 and TRBJ2-1; TRBD1 or TRBD2 may be the D gene (5 bases each). Germline lookup yields CDR1 SEHNR and CDR2 FQNEAQ (reference sequence). This CDR3 region has 16 residues. The V end was cut by 5 bases, the J end by 9 bases, with 23 bases between. The CDR3 loop reads CASSPSWGIRRSEQFF. The CDR3 bases are TGTGCCAGCAGCCCCTCGTGGGGGATCAGACGTTCTGAGCAGTTCTTC.

V gene TRBV7-9 combines with J gene TRBJ2-1, with 9 bases identical to TRBD2. Germline trimming cut 1 base from V and 3 bases from J; bases unmatched to any gene: 4. The CDR3 extends over 16 amino acids. Looked up from germline, CDR1 is SEHNR and CDR2 is FQNEAQ (reference sequence). DNA for the CDR3: TGTGCCAGCAGCTTAGAGGCGGGGGGGCTCTACAATGAGCAGTTCTTC. It translates to CASSLEAGGLYNEQFF.

There are a few counts of this clonotype. The V call is TRBV7-3, the J call TRBJ2-1; possible D gene TRBD2, 7 bases. The CDR3 is 15 residues long. In germline, CDR1 is SGHTA, CDR2 FQGTGA. V gave up 2 bases and J gave up 4 bases, with 12 bases separating them. The CDR3 DNA reads TGTGCCAGCAGCTTAGGGGGGGCGGTATACAATGAGCAGTTCTTC. This encodes CASSLGGAVYNEQFF.

This clonotype has only a few counts. The genes are TRBV5-1 and TRBJ2-1; possible D gene TRBD2, 6 bases. V was cut by 0 bases and J by 0 bases, with 10 bases left in between. The CDR3 runs to 16 residues. Germline values: CDR1 SGHRS, CDR2 YFSETQ. In nucleotides, the CDR3 is TGCGCCAGCAGCTTGGCCGGCGGGGTCTCCTACAATGAGCAGTTCTTC. Translated, it gives CASSLAGGVSYNEQFF. Using reference TRBV5-1 and TRBJ2-1 for the parts outside the CDR3, the full variable domain is KAGVTQTPRYLIKTRGQQVTLSCSPISGHRSVSWYQQTPGQGLQFLFEYFSETQRNKGNFPGRFSGRQFSNSRSEMNVSTLELGDSALYLCASSLAGGVSYNEQFFGPGTRLTVL.

This clonotype was detected a few times. The chain uses TRBV4-3 and TRBJ2-3, with TRBD2 matching over 8 bases. V trimming: 4 bases; J trimming: 4 bases; junction bases outside the gene matches: 7. Germline values: CDR1 LGHNA, CDR2 YSLEER. The CDR3 consists of 15 residues. The CDR3 coding sequence is TGCGCCAGCAGCCTTCGAGCGGGGGCGGCAGATACGCAGTATTTT. Translating gives CASSLRAGAADTQYF.

The CDR3 spells CASSLGTLVTQETQYF. In nucleotides, the CDR3 is TGCGCCAGCAGCTTAGGAACCTTAGTTACCCAAGAGACCCAGTACTTC. The chain carries TRBV5-1 and TRBJ2-5; D uncertain. Germline loops: CDR1 SGHRS, CDR2 YFSETQ. Trimming pared 2 bases from V and 1 base from J, leaving 15 bases between. The CDR3 length is 16 residues. Using reference TRBV5-1 and TRBJ2-5 for the parts outside the CDR3, the full variable domain is KAGVTQTPRYLIKTRGQQVTLSCSPISGHRSVSWYQQTPGQGLQFLFEYFSETQRNKGNFPGRFSGRQFSNSRSEMNVSTLELGDSALYLCASSLGTLVTQETQYFGPGTRLLVL.

This chain connects TRBV21-1 to TRBJ2-5. TRBV21-1 is a known pseudogene. The CDR3 loop spans 14 amino acids. For the CDR3, the DNA is TGTGCCAGCAGCAAAAAAACTTTCCAAGAGACCCAGTACTTC. Amino acid sequence: CASSKKTFQETQYF.

This chain joins TRBV2 and TRBJ1-1; 7 nucleotides match TRBD1. The CDR3 covers 13 residues. The germline V gene encodes CDR1 SNHLY and CDR2 FYNNEI. Germline trimming cut 4 bases from V and 3 bases from J; bases unmatched to any gene: 2. The CDR3 protein is CASSGTGHTEAFF. The CDR3 nucleotides are TGTGCCAGCAGTGGGACAGGCCACACTGAAGCTTTCTTT.

This clonotype was found a few times. The gene calls are TRBV9 and TRBJ2-7; TRBD2 agrees at 11 bases. The CDR3 is 16 amino acids. V shed 0 bases, J shed 6 bases, and the junction held 8 bases outside the gene matches. Per the germline V gene, CDR1 is SGDLS and CDR2 is YYNGEE. CDR3 in DNA: TGTGCCAGCAGCGTAGGATCTCTAGCGGGAGGAATCGAGCAGTACTTC. Its protein product is CASSVGSLAGGIEQYF.